The source of this T cell receptor beta chain is a study of blood T cell repertoires in COVID-19. Only in-frame clones appear in the TCRdb table, and some are missing; sequencing was by immunoSEQ multiplex PCR. The repertoire holds 290,000 or so clones, nearly 90% seen once, with around 4.4% in the top ten. Germline CDR1 KGHDR, CDR2 SFDVKD. Trimming took off 7 bases at V and 0 bases at J, with 8 bases between the two ends. CDR3 size: 13 residues. V gene TRBV24-1 combines with J gene TRBJ1-1, with D maybe TRBD1 (6 bases). The sequencing input was PBMCs or T cells enriched from blood (not recorded which). The TCR sequence derives from a woman aged 18-29 years with acute COVID-19. The CDR3 nucleotides are TGTGCCACCAGGGGACAACTGAACACTGAAGCTTTCTTT. It is translated as CATRGQLNTEAFF.